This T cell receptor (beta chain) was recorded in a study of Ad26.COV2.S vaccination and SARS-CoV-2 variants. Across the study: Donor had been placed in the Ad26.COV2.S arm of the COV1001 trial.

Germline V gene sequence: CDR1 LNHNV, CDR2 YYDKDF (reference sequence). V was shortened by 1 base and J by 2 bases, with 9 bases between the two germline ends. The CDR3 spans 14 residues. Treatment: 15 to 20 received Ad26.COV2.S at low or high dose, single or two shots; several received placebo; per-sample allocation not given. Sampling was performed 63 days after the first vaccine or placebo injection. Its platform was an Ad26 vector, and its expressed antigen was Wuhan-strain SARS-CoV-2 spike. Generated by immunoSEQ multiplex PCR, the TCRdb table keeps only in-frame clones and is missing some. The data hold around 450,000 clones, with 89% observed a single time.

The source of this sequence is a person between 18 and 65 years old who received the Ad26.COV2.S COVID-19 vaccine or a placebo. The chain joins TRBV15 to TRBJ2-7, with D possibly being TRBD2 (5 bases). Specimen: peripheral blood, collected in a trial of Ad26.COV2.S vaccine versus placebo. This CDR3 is CATSRGGDAYEQYF. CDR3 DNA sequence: TGTGCCACCAGCAGAGGGGGAGATGCCTACGAGCAGTACTTC.